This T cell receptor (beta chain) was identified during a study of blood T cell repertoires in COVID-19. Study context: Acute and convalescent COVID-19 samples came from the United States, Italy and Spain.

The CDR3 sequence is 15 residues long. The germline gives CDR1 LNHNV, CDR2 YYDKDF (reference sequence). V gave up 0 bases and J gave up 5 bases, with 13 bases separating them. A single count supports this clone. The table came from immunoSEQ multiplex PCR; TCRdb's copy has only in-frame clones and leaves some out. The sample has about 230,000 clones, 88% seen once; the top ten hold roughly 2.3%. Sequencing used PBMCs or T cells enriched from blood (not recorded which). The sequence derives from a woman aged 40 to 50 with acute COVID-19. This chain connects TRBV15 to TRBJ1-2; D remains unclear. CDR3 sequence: CATSRDEEGRYGYTF. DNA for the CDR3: TGTGCCACCAGCAGAGATGAGGAGGGAAGGTATGGCTACACCTTC. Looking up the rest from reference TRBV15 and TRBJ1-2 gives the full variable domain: DAMVIQNPRYQVTQFGKPVTLSCSQTLNHNVMYWYQQKSSQAPKLLFHYYDKDFNNEADTPDNFQSRRPNTSFCFLDIRSPGLGDTAMYLCATSRDEEGRYGYTFGSGTRLTVV.